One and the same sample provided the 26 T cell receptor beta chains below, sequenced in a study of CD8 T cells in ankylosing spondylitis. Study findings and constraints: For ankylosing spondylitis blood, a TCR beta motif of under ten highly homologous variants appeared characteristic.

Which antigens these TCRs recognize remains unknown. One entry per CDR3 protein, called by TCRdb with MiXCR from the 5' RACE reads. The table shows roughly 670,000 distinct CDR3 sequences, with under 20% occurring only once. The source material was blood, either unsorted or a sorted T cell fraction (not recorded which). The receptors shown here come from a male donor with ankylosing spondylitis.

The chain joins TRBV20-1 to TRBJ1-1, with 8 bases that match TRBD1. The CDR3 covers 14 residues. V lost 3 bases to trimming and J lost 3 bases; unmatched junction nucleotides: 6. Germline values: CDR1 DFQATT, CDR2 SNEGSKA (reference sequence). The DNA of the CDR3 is TGCAGTGCTAGCGCCGGGACAGGCCACACTGAAGCTTTCTTT. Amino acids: CSASAGTGHTEAFF.

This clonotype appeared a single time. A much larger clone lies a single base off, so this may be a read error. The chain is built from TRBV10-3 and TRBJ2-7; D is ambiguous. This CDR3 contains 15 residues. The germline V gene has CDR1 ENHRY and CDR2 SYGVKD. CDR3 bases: TGTGCCATCAGTGGAGGCAGTGAAAGCTCCTGCGAGCAGTACTTC. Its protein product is CAISGGSESSCEQYF.

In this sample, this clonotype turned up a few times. CDR3 in DNA: TGCAGCGTCCCCGATGTTGGCAAGGAGACCCAGTACTTC. Encoded protein: CSVPDVGKETQYF. This chain joins TRBV29-1 and TRBJ2-5, with D unresolved. The ends were cut back, 6 bases at V and 5 bases at J, with 16 bases in the middle. Germline V CDR1 and CDR2: SQVTM, ANQGSEA. This CDR3 comprises 13 residues.

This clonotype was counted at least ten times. The CDR3 DNA sequence: TGTGCCAGCAGTTACGCGGCTGGGGACCTGAGCACAGATACGCAGTATTTT. Translation gives CASSYAAGDLSTDTQYF. V is TRBV6-2 or TRBV6-3 and J is TRBJ2-3; D could derive from TRBD1 or TRBD2 (5 bases each). The CDR3 totals 17 residues. Per the germline V gene, CDR1 is MNHEY and CDR2 is SVGEGT. Trimming pared 2 bases from V and 0 bases from J, leaving 15 bases between.

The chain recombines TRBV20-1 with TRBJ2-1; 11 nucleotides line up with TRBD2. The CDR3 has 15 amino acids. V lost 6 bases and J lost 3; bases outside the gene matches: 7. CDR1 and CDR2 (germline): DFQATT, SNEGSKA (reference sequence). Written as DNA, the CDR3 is TGCAGTGCACTCAAGACTAGCGGGGTCTACAATGAGCAGTTCTTC. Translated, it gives CSALKTSGVYNEQFF.

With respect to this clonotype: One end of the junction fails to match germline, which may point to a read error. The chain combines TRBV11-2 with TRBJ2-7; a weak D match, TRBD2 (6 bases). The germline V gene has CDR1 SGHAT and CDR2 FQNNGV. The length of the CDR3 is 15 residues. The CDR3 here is CASSLGYGGSYELYF. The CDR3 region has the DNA TGTGCCAGCAGCTTAGGGTACGGGGGATCCTACGAGCTGTACTTC.

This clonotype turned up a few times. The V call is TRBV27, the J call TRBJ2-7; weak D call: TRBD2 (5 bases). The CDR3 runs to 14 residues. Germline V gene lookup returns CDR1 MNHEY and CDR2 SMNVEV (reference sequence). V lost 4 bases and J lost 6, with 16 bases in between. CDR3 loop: CASSSLLGLSEQYF. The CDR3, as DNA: TGTGCCAGCAGTTCCTTACTAGGACTCAGCGAGCAGTACTTC.

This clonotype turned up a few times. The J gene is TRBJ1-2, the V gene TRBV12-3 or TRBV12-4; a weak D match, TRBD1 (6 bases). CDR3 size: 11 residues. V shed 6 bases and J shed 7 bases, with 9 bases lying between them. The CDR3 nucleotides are TGTGCCAGCAGAGAAGGGGGTGGCTACACCTTC. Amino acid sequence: CASREGGGYTF.

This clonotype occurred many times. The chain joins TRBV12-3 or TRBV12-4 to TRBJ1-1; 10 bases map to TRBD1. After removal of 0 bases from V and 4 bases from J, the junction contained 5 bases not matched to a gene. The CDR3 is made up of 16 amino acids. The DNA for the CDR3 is TGTGCCAGCAGTTTAGCGCTAGGGACAGGGGTCACTGAAGCTTTCTTT. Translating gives CASSLALGTGVTEAFF.

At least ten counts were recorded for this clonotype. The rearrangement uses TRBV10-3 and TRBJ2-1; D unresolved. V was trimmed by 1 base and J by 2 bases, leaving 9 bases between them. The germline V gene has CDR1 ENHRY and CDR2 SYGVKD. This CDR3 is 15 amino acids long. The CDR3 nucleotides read TGTGCCATCAGTGAGTTTTGGGTCACCTACAATGAGCAGTTCTTC. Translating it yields CAISEFWVTYNEQFF.

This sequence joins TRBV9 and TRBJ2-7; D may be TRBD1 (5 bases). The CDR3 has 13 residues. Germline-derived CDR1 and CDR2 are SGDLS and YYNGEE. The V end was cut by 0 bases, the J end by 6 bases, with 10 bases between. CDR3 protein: CASSVARQTEQYF. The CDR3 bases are TGTGCCAGCAGCGTAGCTCGACAGACCGAGCAGTACTTC.

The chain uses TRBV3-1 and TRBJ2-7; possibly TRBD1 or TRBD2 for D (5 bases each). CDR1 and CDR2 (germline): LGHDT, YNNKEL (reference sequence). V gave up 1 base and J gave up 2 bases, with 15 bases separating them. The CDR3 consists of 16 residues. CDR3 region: CASSQAGRLYAYEQYF. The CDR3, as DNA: TGTGCCAGCAGCCAAGCGGGACGCCTTTATGCCTACGAGCAGTACTTC.

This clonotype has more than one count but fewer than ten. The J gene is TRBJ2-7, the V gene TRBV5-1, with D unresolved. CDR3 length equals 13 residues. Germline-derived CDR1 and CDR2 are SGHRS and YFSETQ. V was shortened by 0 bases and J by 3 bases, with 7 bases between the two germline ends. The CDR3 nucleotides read TGCGCCAGCAGCTTGGGGGTCGTCTACGAGCAGTACTTC. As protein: CASSLGVVYEQYF.

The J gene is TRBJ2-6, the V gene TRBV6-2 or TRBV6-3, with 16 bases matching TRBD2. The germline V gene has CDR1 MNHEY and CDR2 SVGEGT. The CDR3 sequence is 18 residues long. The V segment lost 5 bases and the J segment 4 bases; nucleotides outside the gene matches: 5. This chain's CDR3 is CASSGTSGRATGANVLTF. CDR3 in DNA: TGTGCCAGCAGTGGGACTAGCGGGAGGGCCACCGGGGCCAACGTCCTGACTTTC.

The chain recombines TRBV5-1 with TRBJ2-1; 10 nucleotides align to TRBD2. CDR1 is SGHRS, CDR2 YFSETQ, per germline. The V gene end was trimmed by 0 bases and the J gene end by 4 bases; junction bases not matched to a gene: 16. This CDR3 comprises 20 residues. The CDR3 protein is CASSLVYGTARTSGYNEQFF. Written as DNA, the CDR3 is TGCGCCAGCAGCTTGGTATACGGGACAGCTAGGACTAGCGGATACAATGAGCAGTTCTTC.

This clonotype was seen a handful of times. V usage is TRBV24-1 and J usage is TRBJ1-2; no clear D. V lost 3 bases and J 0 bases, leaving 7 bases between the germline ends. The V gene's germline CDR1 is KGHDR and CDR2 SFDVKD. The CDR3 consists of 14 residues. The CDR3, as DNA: TGTGCCACCAGTGATATAGGAGCTAACTATGGCTACACCTTC. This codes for CATSDIGANYGYTF.

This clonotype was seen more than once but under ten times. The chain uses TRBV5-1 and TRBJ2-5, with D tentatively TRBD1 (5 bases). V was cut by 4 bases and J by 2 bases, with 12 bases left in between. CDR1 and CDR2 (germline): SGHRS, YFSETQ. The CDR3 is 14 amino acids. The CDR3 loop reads CASSLMDIQETQYF. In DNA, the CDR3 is TGCGCCAGCAGCCTCATGGACATTCAAGAGACCCAGTACTTC.

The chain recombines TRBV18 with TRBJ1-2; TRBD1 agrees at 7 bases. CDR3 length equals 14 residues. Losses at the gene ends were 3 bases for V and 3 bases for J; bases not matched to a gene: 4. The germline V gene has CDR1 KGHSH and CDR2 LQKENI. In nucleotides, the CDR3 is TGTGCCAGCTCACCGACAGGGAAGGACTATGGCTACACCTTC. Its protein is CASSPTGKDYGYTF.

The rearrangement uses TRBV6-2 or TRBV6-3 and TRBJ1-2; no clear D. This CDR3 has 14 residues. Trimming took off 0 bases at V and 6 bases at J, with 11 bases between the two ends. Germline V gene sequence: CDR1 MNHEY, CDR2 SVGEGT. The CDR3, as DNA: TGTGCCAGCAGTTACTCGTTTGGAACCAATGGCTACACCTTC. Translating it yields CASSYSFGTNGYTF.

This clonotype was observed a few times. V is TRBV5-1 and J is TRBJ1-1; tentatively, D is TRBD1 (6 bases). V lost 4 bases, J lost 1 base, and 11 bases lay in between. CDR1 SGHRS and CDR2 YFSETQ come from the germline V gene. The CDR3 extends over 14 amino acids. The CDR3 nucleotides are TGCGCCAGCAGCCGGGACACCCCGAACACTGAAGCTTTCTTT. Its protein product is CASSRDTPNTEAFF.

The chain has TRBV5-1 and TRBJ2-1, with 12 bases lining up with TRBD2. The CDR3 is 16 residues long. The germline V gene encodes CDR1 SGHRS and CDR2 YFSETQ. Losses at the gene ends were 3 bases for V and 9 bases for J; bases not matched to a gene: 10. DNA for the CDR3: TGCGCCAGCAGCTGGACTAGCGGGGCTAGTGACGGTGAGCAGTTCTTC. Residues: CASSWTSGASDGEQFF.

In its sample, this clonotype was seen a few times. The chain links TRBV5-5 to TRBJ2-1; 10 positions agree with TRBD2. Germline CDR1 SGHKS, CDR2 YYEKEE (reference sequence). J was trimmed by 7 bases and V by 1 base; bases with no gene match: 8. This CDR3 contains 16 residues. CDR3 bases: TGTGCCAGCAGCTTGCGACTAGCGGGTGAGAGAAATGAGCAGTTCTTC. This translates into CASSLRLAGERNEQFF.

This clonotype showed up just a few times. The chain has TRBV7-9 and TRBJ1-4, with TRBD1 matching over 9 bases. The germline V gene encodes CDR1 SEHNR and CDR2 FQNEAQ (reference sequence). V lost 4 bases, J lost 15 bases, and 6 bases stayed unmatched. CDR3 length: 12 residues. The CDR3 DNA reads TGTGCCAGCAGCTCGAGGACAGGGGTAGTGTTTTTT. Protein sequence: CASSSRTGVVFF. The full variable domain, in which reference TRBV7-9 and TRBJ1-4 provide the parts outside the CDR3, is DTGVSQNPRHKITKRGQNVTFRCDPISEHNRLYWYRQTLGQGPEFLTYFQNEAQLEKSRLLSDRFSAERPKGSFSTLEIQRTEQGDSAMYLCASSSRTGVVFFGSGTQLSVL.

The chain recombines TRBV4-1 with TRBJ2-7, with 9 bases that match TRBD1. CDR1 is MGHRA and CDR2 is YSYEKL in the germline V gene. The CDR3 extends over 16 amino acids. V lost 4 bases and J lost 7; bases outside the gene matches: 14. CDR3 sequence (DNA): TGCGCCAGCAGCCTTTATTTGGGGACAGGGTCGAGGGAGCAGTACTTC. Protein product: CASSLYLGTGSREQYF.

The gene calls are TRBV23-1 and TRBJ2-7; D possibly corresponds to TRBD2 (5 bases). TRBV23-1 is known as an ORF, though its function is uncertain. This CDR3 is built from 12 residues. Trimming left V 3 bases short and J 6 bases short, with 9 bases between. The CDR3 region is CASSHPTTEQYF. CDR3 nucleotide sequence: TGCGCCAGCAGTCACCCGACTACCGAGCAGTACTTC.

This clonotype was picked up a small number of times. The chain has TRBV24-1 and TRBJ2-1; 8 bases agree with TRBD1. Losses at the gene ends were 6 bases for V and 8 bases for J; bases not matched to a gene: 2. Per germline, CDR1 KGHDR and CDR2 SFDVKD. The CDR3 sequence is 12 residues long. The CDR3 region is CATSYRGDEQFF. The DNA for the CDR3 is TGTGCCACCAGTTACAGGGGGGATGAGCAGTTCTTC.